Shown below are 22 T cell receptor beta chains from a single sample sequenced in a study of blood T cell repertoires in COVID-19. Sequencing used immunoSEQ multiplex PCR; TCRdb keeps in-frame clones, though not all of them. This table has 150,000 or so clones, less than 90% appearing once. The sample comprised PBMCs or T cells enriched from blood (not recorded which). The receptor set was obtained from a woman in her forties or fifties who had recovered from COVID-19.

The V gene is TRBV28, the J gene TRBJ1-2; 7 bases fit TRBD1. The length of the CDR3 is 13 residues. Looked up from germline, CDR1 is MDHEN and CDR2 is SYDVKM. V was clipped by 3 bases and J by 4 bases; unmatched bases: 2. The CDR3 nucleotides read TGTGCCAGCAGTTTGACAGGGCCCTATGGCTACACCTTC. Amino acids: CASSLTGPYGYTF.

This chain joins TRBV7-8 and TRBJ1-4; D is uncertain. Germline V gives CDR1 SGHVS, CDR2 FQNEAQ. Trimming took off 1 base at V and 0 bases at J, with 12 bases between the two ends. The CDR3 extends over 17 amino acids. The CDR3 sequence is CASSLEAGAATNEKLFF. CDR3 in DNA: TGTGCCAGCAGCTTAGAGGCAGGCGCAGCAACTAATGAAAAACTGTTTTTT.

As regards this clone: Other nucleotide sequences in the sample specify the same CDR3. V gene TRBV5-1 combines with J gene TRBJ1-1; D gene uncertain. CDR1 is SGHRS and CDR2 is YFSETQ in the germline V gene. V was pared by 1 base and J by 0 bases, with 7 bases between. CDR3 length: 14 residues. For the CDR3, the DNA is TGCGCCAGCAGCTTGAGCGGCCTGAACACTGAAGCTTTCTTT. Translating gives CASSLSGLNTEAFF.

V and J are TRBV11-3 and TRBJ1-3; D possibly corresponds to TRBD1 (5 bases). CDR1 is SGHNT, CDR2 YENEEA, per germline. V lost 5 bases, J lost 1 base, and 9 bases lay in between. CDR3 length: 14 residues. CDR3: CASSRGTSGNTIYF. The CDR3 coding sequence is TGTGCCAGCAGCAGGGGTACATCTGGAAACACCATATATTTT. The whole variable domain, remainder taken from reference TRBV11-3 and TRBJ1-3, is EAGVVQSPRYKIIEKKQPVAFWCNPISGHNTLYWYLQNLGQGPELLIRYENEEAVDDSQLPKDRFSAERLKGVDSTLKIQPAELGDSAVYLCASSRGTSGNTIYFGEGSWLTVV.

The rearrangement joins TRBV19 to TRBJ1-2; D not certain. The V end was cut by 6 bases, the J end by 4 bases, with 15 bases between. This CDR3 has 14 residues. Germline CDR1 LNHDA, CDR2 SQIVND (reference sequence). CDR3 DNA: TGTGCCAGTAGAACGGGTCTCGCGAGCTATGGCTACACCTTC. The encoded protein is CASRTGLASYGYTF. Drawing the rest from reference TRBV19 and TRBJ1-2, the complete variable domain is DGGITQSPKYLFRKEGQNVTLSCEQNLNHDAMYWYRQDPGQGLRLIYYSQIVNDFQKGDIAEGYSVSREKKESFPLTVTSAQKNPTAFYLCASRTGLASYGYTFGSGTRLTVV.

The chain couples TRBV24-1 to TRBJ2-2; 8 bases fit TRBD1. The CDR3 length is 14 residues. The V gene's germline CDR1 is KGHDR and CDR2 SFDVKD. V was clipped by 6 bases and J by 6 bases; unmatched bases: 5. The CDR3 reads CATSRTGSAGELFF. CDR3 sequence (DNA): TGTGCCACCAGTCGGACAGGGTCGGCCGGGGAGCTGTTTTTT.

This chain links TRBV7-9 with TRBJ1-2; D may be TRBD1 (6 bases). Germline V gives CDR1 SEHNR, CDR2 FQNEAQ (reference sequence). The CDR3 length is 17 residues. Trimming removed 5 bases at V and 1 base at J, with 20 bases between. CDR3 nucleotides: TGTGCCAGCAGCCGTCAAGTAACAGGGATGGATAACTATGGCTACACCTTC. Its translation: CASSRQVTGMDNYGYTF.

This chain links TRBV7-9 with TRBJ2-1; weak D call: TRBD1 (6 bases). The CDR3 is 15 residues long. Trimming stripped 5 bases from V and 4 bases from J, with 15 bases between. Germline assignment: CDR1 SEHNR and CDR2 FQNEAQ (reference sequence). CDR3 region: CASSVSGQFYNEQFF. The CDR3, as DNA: TGTGCCAGCAGCGTGTCAGGACAGTTTTACAATGAGCAGTTCTTC. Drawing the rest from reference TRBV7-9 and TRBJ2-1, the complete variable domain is DTGVSQNPRHKITKRGQNVTFRCDPISEHNRLYWYRQTLGQGPEFLTYFQNEAQLEKSRLLSDRFSAERPKGSFSTLEIQRTEQGDSAMYLCASSVSGQFYNEQFFGPGTRLTVL.

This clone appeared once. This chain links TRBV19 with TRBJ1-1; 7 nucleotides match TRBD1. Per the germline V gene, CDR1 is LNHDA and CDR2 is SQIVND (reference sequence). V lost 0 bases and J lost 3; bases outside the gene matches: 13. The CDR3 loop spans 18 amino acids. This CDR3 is CASSIDLAGGGPDTEAFF. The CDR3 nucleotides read TGTGCCAGTAGTATAGATTTGGCAGGGGGAGGCCCAGACACTGAAGCTTTCTTT.

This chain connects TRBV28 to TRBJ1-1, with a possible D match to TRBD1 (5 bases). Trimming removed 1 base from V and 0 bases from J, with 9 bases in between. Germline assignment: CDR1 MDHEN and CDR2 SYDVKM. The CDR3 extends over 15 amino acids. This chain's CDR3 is CASSLLGQMNTEAFF. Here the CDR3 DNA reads TGTGCCAGCAGTTTATTGGGGCAGATGAACACTGAAGCTTTCTTT.

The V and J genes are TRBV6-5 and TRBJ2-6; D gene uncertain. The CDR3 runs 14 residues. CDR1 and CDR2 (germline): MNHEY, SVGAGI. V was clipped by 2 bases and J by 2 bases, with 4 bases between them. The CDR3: CASSYSTGANVLTF. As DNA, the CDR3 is TGTGCCAGCAGTTACAGCACTGGGGCCAACGTCCTGACTTTC.

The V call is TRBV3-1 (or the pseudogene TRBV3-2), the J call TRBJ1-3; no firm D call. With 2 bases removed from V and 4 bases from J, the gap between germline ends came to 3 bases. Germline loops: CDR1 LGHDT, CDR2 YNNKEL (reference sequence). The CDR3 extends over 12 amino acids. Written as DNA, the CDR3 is TGTGCCAGCAGCCAACGGGGAAACACCATATATTTT. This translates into CASSQRGNTIYF.

CDR3 protein: CASSYSGDRVPLHF. The CDR3 region has the DNA TGTGCCAGCAGTTACTCAGGGGATCGGGTTCCCCTCCACTTT. The chain couples TRBV6-5 to TRBJ1-6; possibly TRBD1 for D (5 bases). The CDR3 totals 14 residues. V was cut by 0 bases and J by 13 bases, with 13 bases left in between. The V gene's germline CDR1 is MNHEY and CDR2 SVGAGI.

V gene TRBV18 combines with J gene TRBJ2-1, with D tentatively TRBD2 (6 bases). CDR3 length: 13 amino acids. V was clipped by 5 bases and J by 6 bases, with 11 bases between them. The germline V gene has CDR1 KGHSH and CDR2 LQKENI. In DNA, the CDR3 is TGTGCCAGCTCAGGGACTCCAGGCAATGAGCAGTTCTTC. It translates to CASSGTPGNEQFF.

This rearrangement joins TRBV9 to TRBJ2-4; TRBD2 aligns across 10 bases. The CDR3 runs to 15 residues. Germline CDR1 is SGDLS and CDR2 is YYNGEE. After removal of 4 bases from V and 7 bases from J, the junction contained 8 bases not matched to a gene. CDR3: CASSPPAGGPNIQYF. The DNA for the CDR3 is TGTGCCAGCAGCCCCCCAGCGGGAGGGCCCAACATTCAGTACTTC.

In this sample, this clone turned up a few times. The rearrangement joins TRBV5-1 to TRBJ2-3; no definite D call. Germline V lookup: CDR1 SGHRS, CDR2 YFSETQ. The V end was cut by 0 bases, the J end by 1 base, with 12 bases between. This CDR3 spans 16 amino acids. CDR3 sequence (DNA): TGCGCCAGCAGCTTGGGAGGCATGGCTGGCACAGATACGCAGTATTTT. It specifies CASSLGGMAGTDTQYF.

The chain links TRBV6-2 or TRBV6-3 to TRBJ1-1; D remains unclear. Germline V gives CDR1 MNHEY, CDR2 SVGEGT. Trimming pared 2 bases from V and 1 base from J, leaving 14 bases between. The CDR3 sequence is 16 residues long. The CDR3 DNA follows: TGTGCCAGCAGTTACCCCCCCTTCGCACAGAACACTGAAGCTTTCTTT. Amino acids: CASSYPPFAQNTEAFF.

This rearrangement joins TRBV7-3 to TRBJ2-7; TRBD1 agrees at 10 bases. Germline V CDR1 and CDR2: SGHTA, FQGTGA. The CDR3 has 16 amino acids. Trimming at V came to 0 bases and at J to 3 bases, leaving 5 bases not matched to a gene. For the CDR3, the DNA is TGTGCCAGCAGCTTAACCCGGGACAGGGGAAACTACGAGCAGTACGTC. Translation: CASSLTRDRGNYEQYV.

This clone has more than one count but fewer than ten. CDR3 region: CAWSFMGRGQPQHF. DNA for the CDR3: TGTGCCTGGAGTTTCATGGGTAGGGGTCAGCCCCAGCATTTT. The chain carries TRBV30 and TRBJ1-5; maybe TRBD1 (5 bases). V lost 2 bases and J lost 6, with 14 bases in between. Germline-derived CDR1 and CDR2 are GTSNPN and SVGIG (reference sequence). The CDR3 extends over 14 amino acids.

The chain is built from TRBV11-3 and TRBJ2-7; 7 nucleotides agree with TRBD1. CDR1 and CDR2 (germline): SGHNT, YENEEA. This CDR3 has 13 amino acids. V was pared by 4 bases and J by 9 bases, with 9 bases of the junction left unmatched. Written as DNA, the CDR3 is TGTGCCAGCAGCTGGACAAAGGGGGCGGGGCAGTACGTC. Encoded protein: CASSWTKGAGQYV.

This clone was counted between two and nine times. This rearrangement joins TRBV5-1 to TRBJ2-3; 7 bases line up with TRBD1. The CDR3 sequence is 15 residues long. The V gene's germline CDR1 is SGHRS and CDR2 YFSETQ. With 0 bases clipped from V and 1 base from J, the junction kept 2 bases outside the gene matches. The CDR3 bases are TGCGCCAGCAGCTTGGACAGGGGAGGCACAGATACGCAGTATTTT. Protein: CASSLDRGGTDTQYF.

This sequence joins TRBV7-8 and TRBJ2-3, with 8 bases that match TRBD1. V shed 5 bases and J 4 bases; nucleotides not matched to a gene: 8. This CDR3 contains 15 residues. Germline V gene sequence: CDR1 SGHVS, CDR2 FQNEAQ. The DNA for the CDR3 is TGTGCCAGCAGCCGCGGACAGGGAGGTCCAGATACGCAGTATTTT. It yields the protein CASSRGQGGPDTQYF.